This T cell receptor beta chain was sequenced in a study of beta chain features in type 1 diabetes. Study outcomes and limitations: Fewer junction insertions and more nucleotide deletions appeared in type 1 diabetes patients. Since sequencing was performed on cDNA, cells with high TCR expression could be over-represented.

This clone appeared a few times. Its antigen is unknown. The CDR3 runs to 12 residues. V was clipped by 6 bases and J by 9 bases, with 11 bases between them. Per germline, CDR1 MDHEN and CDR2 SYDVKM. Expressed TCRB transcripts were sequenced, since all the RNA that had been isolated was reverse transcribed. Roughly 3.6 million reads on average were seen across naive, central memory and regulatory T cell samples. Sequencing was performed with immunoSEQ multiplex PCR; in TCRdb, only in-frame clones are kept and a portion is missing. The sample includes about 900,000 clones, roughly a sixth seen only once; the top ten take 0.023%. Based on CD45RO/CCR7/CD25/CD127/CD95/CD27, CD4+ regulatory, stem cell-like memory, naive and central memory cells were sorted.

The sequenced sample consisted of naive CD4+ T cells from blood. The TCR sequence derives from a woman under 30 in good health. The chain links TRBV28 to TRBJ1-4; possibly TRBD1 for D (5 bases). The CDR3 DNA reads TGTGCCAGCAGGGTACGGGACCAAAAACTGTTTTTT. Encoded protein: CASRVRDQKLFF.